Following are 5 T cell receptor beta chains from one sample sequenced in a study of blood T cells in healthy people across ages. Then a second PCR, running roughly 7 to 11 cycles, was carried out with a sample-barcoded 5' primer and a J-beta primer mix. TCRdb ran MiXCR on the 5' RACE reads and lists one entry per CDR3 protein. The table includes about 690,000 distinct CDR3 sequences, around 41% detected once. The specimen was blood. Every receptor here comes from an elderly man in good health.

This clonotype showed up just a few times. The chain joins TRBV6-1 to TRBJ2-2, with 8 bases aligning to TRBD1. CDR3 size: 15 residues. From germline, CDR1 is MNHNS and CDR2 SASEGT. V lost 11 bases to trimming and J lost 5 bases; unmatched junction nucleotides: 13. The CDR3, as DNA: TGTGCCTCCCGAGGGGCAGGGGGCGTGACCGGGGAGCTGTTTTTT. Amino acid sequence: CASRGAGGVTGELFF.

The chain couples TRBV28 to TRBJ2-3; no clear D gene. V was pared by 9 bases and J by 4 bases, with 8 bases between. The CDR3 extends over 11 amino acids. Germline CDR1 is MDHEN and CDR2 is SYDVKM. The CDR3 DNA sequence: TGTGCCAGTCGGATTGCAGATACGCAGTATTTT. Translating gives CASRIADTQYF.

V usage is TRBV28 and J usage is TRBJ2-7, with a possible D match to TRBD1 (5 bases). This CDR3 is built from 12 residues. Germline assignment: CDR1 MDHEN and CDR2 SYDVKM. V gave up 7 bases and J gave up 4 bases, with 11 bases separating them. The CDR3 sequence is CASTDSLYEQYF. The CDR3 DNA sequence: TGTGCCAGCACAGACAGTCTATACGAGCAGTACTTC.

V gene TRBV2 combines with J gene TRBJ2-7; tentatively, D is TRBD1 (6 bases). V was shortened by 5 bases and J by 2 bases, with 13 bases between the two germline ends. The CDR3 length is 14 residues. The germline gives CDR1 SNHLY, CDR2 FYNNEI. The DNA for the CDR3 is TGTGCCAGCAGTCGAGATGGGACAACCTACGAGCAGTACTTC. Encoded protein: CASSRDGTTYEQYF.

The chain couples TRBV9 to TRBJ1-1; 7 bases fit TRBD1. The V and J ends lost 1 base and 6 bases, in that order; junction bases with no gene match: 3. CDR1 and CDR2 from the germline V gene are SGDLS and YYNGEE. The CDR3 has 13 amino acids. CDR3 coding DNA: TGTGCCAGCAGCGTAACTACAGGGGCTGAAGCTTTCTTT. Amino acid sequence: CASSVTTGAEAFF.